This T cell receptor beta chain appears in the sequencing data of a study of blood T cell repertoires in COVID-19. Study background: Some COVID-19 samples were acute and others convalescent; all came from the United States, Italy and Spain.

In germline, CDR1 is SGHRS, CDR2 YFSETQ. The CDR3 runs to 17 residues. Trimming removed 4 bases at V and 0 bases at J, with 17 bases between. Clones were read by immunoSEQ multiplex PCR, and TCRdb kept only the in-frame ones, dropping some. The table records fewer than 250,000 clones, 75% to 85% of them present only once. The TCR originated in a man aged 55-75 years with acute or convalescent COVID-19. The chain joins TRBV5-1 to TRBJ2-1; weak D call: TRBD2 (7 bases). The sample was peripheral blood. This chain's CDR3 is CASSRGAGTSSYNEQFF. The CDR3 DNA is TGCGCCAGCAGCCGGGGGGCGGGCACGAGCTCCTACAATGAGCAGTTCTTC. Together with reference TRBV5-1 and TRBJ2-1, the CDR3 gives the full variable domain: KAGVTQTPRYLIKTRGQQVTLSCSPISGHRSVSWYQQTPGQGLQFLFEYFSETQRNKGNFPGRFSGRQFSNSRSEMNVSTLELGDSALYLCASSRGAGTSSYNEQFFGPGTRLTVL.